Detailed here is one TCR beta chain. What it binds is not known. The ends lost 4 bases at V and 9 bases at J; junction bases unmatched: 3. CDR1 is MDHEN and CDR2 is SYDVKM in the germline V gene. CDR3 length: 12 amino acids. The sample is drawn from a study of Graves' ophthalmopathy and Graves' hyperthyroidism. Study-wide results and caveats: Also, most clonotypes expanded in the thyroid above 0.001 frequency appeared in blood. Ophthalmopathy could be told apart from stable hyperthyroidism by a 13-signature model (about 88% sensitivity, around 78% specificity).

Amplification of the TCR beta CDR3 regions used RNA transcripts (as template). HTBI-primed RT-PCR formed the first round, and a multiplex PCR formed the second. One entry per CDR3 protein, called by TCRdb with MiXCR from the multiplex PCR reads. The sample includes approximately 700,000 distinct CDR3 sequences, roughly 40% of them seen just once. The PBMC fraction was derived from more than 8 ml of fresh peripheral blood. This chain uses TRBV28 with TRBJ1-5; 7 bases are a match to TRBD1. Specimen: peripheral blood. The source is an adult man with Graves' ophthalmopathy. Here the CDR3 DNA reads TGTGCCAGCAGTTGGACAGGTCGGCCCCAGCATTTT. Its protein product is CASSWTGRPQHF.